This record covers a single T cell receptor (beta chain). In the original workflow: Scientists estimated how many nucleated cells there were by amplifying reference gene primers. Profiling relied on immunoSEQ multiplex PCR, and the TCRdb table lists in-frame clones only, not all of them. V and J calls and clone size are those listed in that table; D and trimming were worked out from the DNA. This sample has around 300,000 clones, with around nine tenths found just once. The CDR3 is 16 residues long. With V trimmed by 6 bases and J by 4 bases, 9 bases remained unmatched. Germline CDR1 reads MDHEN; CDR2 reads SYDVKM. This record comes from a study of blood T cell repertoires in COVID-19. Turning to the study itself: There were acute and convalescent COVID-19 samples, and they came from the United States, Italy and Spain. T cells, B-cell-depleted T cells, or PBMCs supplied cDNA or gDNA.

Two negative PCRs, clearance, or symptom resolution characterized the recovered Cohort 3 donors. The material sequenced was PBMCs or T cells enriched from blood (not recorded which). The receptor's source is a woman in her forties who had recovered from COVID-19. V usage is TRBV28 and J usage is TRBJ1-2; the match to TRBD1 covers 12 bases. The CDR3 sequence: CASSRSGTGGLYGYTF. CDR3 coding DNA: TGTGCCAGCAGCCGATCCGGGACAGGGGGCCTCTATGGCTACACCTTC.